One sample yielded the 23 T cell receptor beta chains listed below, sequenced in a study of regulatory T cells in long-lasting Graves disease. The time point was: persistent/refractory GD, antithyroid drugs over 5 years with positive TRAb. Generation of the TCR library employed RNA extracted from PBMCs. Arm-PCR of CDR3 regions with iRepertoire HTBI primers generated TCR beta libraries. TCRdb fed the multiplex PCR reads into MiXCR, producing one record per CDR3 protein. The data hold about 420,000 distinct CDR3 sequences, with about 20% observed a single time. Sample: peripheral blood mononuclear cells (PBMCs), taken when the disease was refractory, from a patient treated with antithyroid drugs. The source is a female donor with Graves disease.

This clonotype has ten or more counts. This sequence joins TRBV28 and TRBJ2-7; TRBD1 matches 9 bases. CDR3 length: 14 residues. The germline V gene encodes CDR1 MDHEN and CDR2 SYDVKM. Trimming took 8 bases from V and 6 from J; bases not matched to a gene: 11. The CDR3 is CASYSTDRGVEQYF. The CDR3 nucleotides read TGTGCCAGCTACTCTACTGACAGGGGGGTCGAGCAGTACTTC.

In its sample, this clonotype was seen a few times. The chain employs TRBV7-9 and TRBJ2-7, with 8 bases lining up with TRBD1. CDR1 is SEHNR, CDR2 FQNEAQ, per germline (reference sequence). The J segment lost 0 bases and the V segment lost 6 bases, leaving 16 bases of the junction unmatched. The CDR3 runs 18 residues. Written as DNA, the CDR3 is TGTGCCAGCAGTCCGCTCCTGGCGGACAGGGATAGCTCCTACGAGCAGTACTTC. Translated, it gives CASSPLLADRDSSYEQYF.

The V and J genes are TRBV27 and TRBJ2-2, with D perhaps TRBD2 (6 bases). V was clipped by 2 bases and J by 0 bases, with 10 bases between them. The germline V gene encodes CDR1 MNHEY and CDR2 SMNVEV (reference sequence). The CDR3 sequence is 16 residues long. CDR3 protein: CASSLRWGANTGELFF. CDR3 sequence (DNA): TGTGCCAGCAGTTTAAGGTGGGGGGCGAACACCGGGGAGCTGTTTTTT.

This clonotype appeared many times. The J gene is TRBJ2-7, the V gene TRBV7-2; D possibly uses TRBD1 or TRBD2 (5 bases each). Trimming left V 1 base short and J 2 bases short, with 21 bases between. The CDR3 is 18 amino acids. Germline CDR1 reads SGHTA; CDR2 reads FQGNSA. The CDR3: CASSLGFGTRRGAYEQYF. The CDR3 DNA is TGTGCCAGCAGCTTAGGGTTCGGGACGCGGAGAGGTGCCTACGAGCAGTACTTC.

This clonotype was detected only a few times. The genes are TRBV7-2 and TRBJ2-5; D remains ambiguous. The CDR3 extends over 14 amino acids. The ends were cut back, 5 bases at V and 3 bases at J, with 13 bases in the middle. Germline assignment: CDR1 SGHTA and CDR2 FQGNSA. The CDR3 region is CASSQWGRKETQYF. In DNA, the CDR3 is TGTGCCAGCAGCCAATGGGGAAGAAAAGAGACCCAGTACTTC.

V gene TRBV7-2 combines with J gene TRBJ1-6, with 8 bases lining up with TRBD1. CDR3 length: 19 residues. V was clipped by 5 bases and J by 7 bases; unmatched bases: 19. Germline lookup yields CDR1 SGHTA and CDR2 FQGNSA. Here the CDR3 DNA reads TGTGCCAGCAGCCAATACAAACCGACCACGGACAGGGCGAATTCACCCCTCCACTTT. The encoded protein is CASSQYKPTTDRANSPLHF.

This clonotype was counted ten times or more. V usage is TRBV28 and J usage is TRBJ1-2; perhaps TRBD1 as D (5 bases). The V and J ends lost 10 bases and 5 bases respectively, with 23 bases between them. Germline CDR1 and CDR2: MDHEN and SYDVKM. The CDR3 has 15 amino acids. This chain's CDR3 is CATLGTPEAYYGYTF. Written as DNA, the CDR3 is TGTGCCACCCTAGGGACTCCTGAGGCATATTATGGCTACACCTTC.

CDR3 nucleotides: TGCAGTGCTAGTTACAGCCGCTCTGGGGCCAACGTCCTGACTTTC. It yields the protein CSASYSRSGANVLTF. The chain has TRBV20-1 and TRBJ2-6; D unclear. CDR1 and CDR2 from the germline V gene are DFQATT and SNEGSKA (reference sequence). Trimming took off 3 bases at V and 0 bases at J, with 9 bases between the two ends. The CDR3 has 15 residues.

The chain has TRBV14 and TRBJ1-1; D gene uncertain. Deletions cut 1 base from V and 1 base from J, with 7 bases between. There are 14 residues in the CDR3. CDR1 SGHDN and CDR2 FVKESK come from the germline V gene. The CDR3 is CASSQAPSNTEAFF. CDR3 DNA: TGTGCCAGCAGCCAAGCACCCTCGAACACTGAAGCTTTCTTT.

This clonotype came up a few times. The chain recombines TRBV10-3 with TRBJ1-1, with D possibly matching TRBD1 (6 bases). The CDR3 is 14 amino acids. Germline CDR1 and CDR2: ENHRY and SYGVKD. V shed 4 bases and J shed 0 bases, with 9 bases lying between them. The CDR3 DNA reads TGTGCCATCAGTGCCCAGGGGATGAACACTGAAGCTTTCTTT. It encodes CAISAQGMNTEAFF.

This clonotype was detected only a few times. The gene calls are TRBV6-1 and TRBJ2-3; 9 bases align to TRBD2. V lost 6 bases to trimming and J lost 2 bases; unmatched junction nucleotides: 6. The CDR3 totals 15 residues. CDR1 and CDR2 (germline): MNHNS, SASEGT. Here the CDR3 reads CASRRLAVATDTQYF. The CDR3 DNA follows: TGTGCCAGCAGAAGACTAGCGGTAGCCACAGATACGCAGTATTTT.

This clonotype was recorded a few times. The J gene is TRBJ1-1, the V gene TRBV18; D remains ambiguous. CDR3 length: 12 amino acids. V was trimmed by 2 bases and J by 8 bases, leaving 9 bases between them. Germline CDR1 reads KGHSH; CDR2 reads LQKENI. The CDR3: CASSPMSDEAFF. The CDR3 bases are TGTGCCAGCTCACCAATGAGCGACGAAGCTTTCTTT.

This clonotype turned up a few times. The rearrangement links TRBV6-1 to TRBJ1-1; D is uncertain. Germline V gene data show CDR1 as MNHNS and CDR2 as SASEGT. The V end was cut by 7 bases, the J end by 4 bases, with 10 bases between. This CDR3 spans 12 amino acids. In DNA form, the CDR3 reads TGTGCCAGCAACTCGATAGTCACTGAAGCTTTCTTT. Amino acids: CASNSIVTEAFF.

The J gene is TRBJ2-2, the V gene TRBV6-4; D may be TRBD2 (5 bases). The V gene lost 0 bases and the J gene lost 7 bases, with 6 bases spanning the gap. The CDR3 runs to 13 residues. Germline CDR1 and CDR2: MRHNA and SNTAGT. The CDR3 is CASSDSGVGELFF. CDR3 DNA sequence: TGTGCCAGCAGTGACTCGGGAGTCGGGGAGCTGTTTTTT.

The chain recombines TRBV6-5 with TRBJ1-1; D unclear. V was pared by 2 bases and J by 1 base, with 11 bases between. CDR1 and CDR2 from the germline V gene are MNHEY and SVGAGI. The CDR3 length is 15 residues. CDR3 nucleotide sequence: TGTGCCAGCAGTTACGCGGGGAAGTCGAACACTGAAGCTTTCTTT. As protein: CASSYAGKSNTEAFF.

This chain uses TRBV4-1 with TRBJ1-1; TRBD1 matches at 9 bases. CDR1 and CDR2 from the germline V gene are MGHRA and YSYEKL. The CDR3 is 15 amino acids. Losses at the gene ends were 1 base for V and 6 bases for J; bases not matched to a gene: 6. The CDR3 DNA sequence: TGCGCCAGCAGCCAAGTCTCCCGGGACAGGGCTGAAGCTTTCTTT. It is translated as CASSQVSRDRAEAFF.

This clonotype was seen ten or more times. The chain combines TRBV5-6 with TRBJ1-2, with D possibly being TRBD1 (5 bases). The CDR3 consists of 14 residues. Looked up from germline, CDR1 is SGHDT and CDR2 is YYEEEE. Deletions cut 0 bases from V and 1 base from J, with 7 bases between. CDR3 in amino acids: CASSLDRYNYGYTF. In DNA, the CDR3 is TGTGCCAGCAGCTTGGACAGGTATAACTATGGCTACACCTTC.

The count of this clonotype is one. This sequence joins TRBV20-1 and TRBJ2-1; D unresolved. Between the trimmed V and J ends, which lost 0 bases and 2 bases, there was a span of 14 bases. CDR1 and CDR2 (germline): DFQATT, SNEGSKA (reference sequence). CDR3 length equals 16 residues. DNA of the CDR3: TGCAGTGCTAGAGATCGCCTTTTCGGAACCTACAATGAGCAGTTCTTC. Its translation: CSARDRLFGTYNEQFF.

In its sample, this clonotype was seen many times. V usage is TRBV28 and J usage is TRBJ2-4; no reliable D call. In germline, CDR1 is MDHEN, CDR2 SYDVKM. With 3 bases removed from V and 0 bases from J, the gap between germline ends came to 15 bases. The CDR3 runs to 17 residues. The CDR3 DNA is TGTGCCAGCAGTTTGTCGCAAGGACGTCTAGCCAAAAACATTCAGTACTTC. Its translation is CASSLSQGRLAKNIQYF.

The gene calls are TRBV7-3 and TRBJ2-1; no clear D. Germline-derived CDR1 and CDR2 are SGHTA and FQGTGA. The CDR3 spans 13 residues. The ends were cut back, 1 base at V and 5 bases at J, with 6 bases in the middle. This chain's CDR3 is CASSLRSDNEQFF. Here the CDR3 DNA reads TGTGCCAGCAGCTTAAGGTCCGACAATGAGCAGTTCTTC.

This clonotype has more than one count but fewer than ten. V is TRBV6-1 and J is TRBJ1-2, with 7 bases that match TRBD1. The germline gives CDR1 MNHNS, CDR2 SASEGT. CDR3 length equals 15 residues. The V segment lost 3 bases and the J segment 4 bases; nucleotides outside the gene matches: 8. CDR3 sequence reads: CASSEATGRGYGYTF. The CDR3 bases are TGTGCCAGCAGTGAGGCGACAGGGAGGGGCTATGGCTACACCTTC.

This chain links TRBV4-3 with TRBJ2-6; D unresolved. The germline V and J ends were trimmed by 0 bases and 4 bases, with 4 bases remaining between them. Germline CDR1 LGHNA, CDR2 YSLEER. The CDR3 is 14 amino acids. The CDR3 loop reads CASSQETGANVLTF. DNA for the CDR3: TGCGCCAGCAGCCAAGAGACCGGGGCCAACGTCCTGACTTTC.

This clonotype has only a few counts. The chain uses TRBV5-1 and TRBJ1-2; 8 nucleotides align to TRBD1. The length of the CDR3 is 15 residues. Germline CDR1 reads SGHRS; CDR2 reads YFSETQ. Losses at the gene ends were 6 bases for V and 4 bases for J; bases not matched to a gene: 11. The CDR3 loop reads CASNARTGNVYGYTF. The CDR3 nucleotides are TGCGCCAGCAACGCTCGGACAGGGAATGTCTATGGCTACACCTTC.